A single sample gave rise to the 30 T cell receptor beta chains below, sequenced in a study of cytotoxic CD8 clonotypes in ibrutinib-treated CLL. Method: immunoSEQ multiplex PCR; TCRdb's copy keeps in-frame clones and lacks some. Among roughly 330,000 clones listed, 67% were seen once. Sequenced material: PBMCs, taken after 36 months of ibrutinib treatment. The receptors originated from a human donor with chronic lymphocytic leukemia.

The chain joins TRBV7-3 to TRBJ2-3; TRBD2 matches at 13 bases. The CDR3 is 18 residues long. The germline V gene has CDR1 SGHTA and CDR2 FQGTGA. The V segment lost 4 bases and the J segment 2 bases; nucleotides outside the gene matches: 9. The CDR3 region has the DNA TGTGCCAGCAGCTCTGGGACTAGCGGGATCCTCCACACAGATACGCAGTATTTT. Translation gives CASSSGTSGILHTDTQYF.

V is TRBV4-1 and J is TRBJ2-7; 10 bases agree with TRBD1. Germline values: CDR1 MGHRA, CDR2 YSYEKL. The junction had 3 bases not matched to a gene; V was cut back by 3 bases and J by 4 bases. CDR3 length: 14 residues. The CDR3, as DNA: TGCGCCAGCAGCCAGGAGGACAGGGGGTACGAGCAGTACTTC. Its protein is CASSQEDRGYEQYF.

This clone turned up a few times. This chain uses TRBV9 with TRBJ1-2; 9 bases fit TRBD1. The CDR3 covers 15 residues. J gave up 6 bases and V 3 bases, and 9 bases lay outside the gene matches. Germline values: CDR1 SGDLS, CDR2 YYNGEE. This CDR3 reads CASSGRTGENHGYTF. In nucleotides, the CDR3 is TGTGCCAGCAGCGGAAGGACAGGGGAAAACCATGGCTACACCTTC.

The genes are TRBV5-1 and TRBJ2-5; possible D gene TRBD2, 6 bases. CDR3 size: 14 residues. Germline-derived CDR1 and CDR2 are SGHRS and YFSETQ. Trimming took 3 bases from V and 5 from J, leaving 14 bases between them. The CDR3 spells CASSSTRGRETQYF. Here the CDR3 DNA reads TGCGCCAGCAGCTCGACCAGAGGGAGGGAGACCCAGTACTTC.

This chain links TRBV19 with TRBJ2-7; TRBD2 matches at 14 bases. V lost 6 bases to trimming and J lost 4 bases; unmatched junction nucleotides: 8. The CDR3 runs 16 residues. CDR1 and CDR2 from the germline V gene are LNHDA and SQIVND (reference sequence). CDR3 sequence (DNA): TGTGCCAGTAGCCCCCCGGGACTAGCGGGGGTTTACGAGCAGTACTTC. Protein product: CASSPPGLAGVYEQYF.

Only one count was recorded for this clone. The genes are TRBV28 and TRBJ2-3, with 7 nucleotides matching TRBD2. Per germline, CDR1 MDHEN and CDR2 SYDVKM. The CDR3 covers 14 residues. J was trimmed by 1 base and V by 6 bases; bases with no gene match: 4. The CDR3 reads CASREAGGTDTQYF. The CDR3 DNA reads as TGTGCCAGCAGAGAGGCGGGAGGCACAGATACGCAGTATTTT.

This clone was counted only a few times. J is TRBJ2-7 and V is TRBV7-8; the match to TRBD1 covers 9 bases. Germline CDR1 is SGHVS and CDR2 is FQNEAQ. Unmatched junction bases numbered 6, after V lost 4 bases and J lost 5 bases. The CDR3 totals 14 residues. Here the CDR3 reads CASSSWDREHEQYF. The CDR3 DNA reads TGTGCCAGCAGCTCATGGGACAGGGAGCACGAGCAGTACTTC.

This clone was counted only a few times. The chain combines TRBV7-9 with TRBJ2-5; 11 bases are a match to TRBD2. Germline V CDR1 and CDR2: SEHNR, FQNEAQ (reference sequence). The length of the CDR3 is 15 residues. With 5 bases clipped from V and 2 bases from J, the junction kept 4 bases outside the gene matches. The CDR3: CASSPGTSGQETQYF. The CDR3 DNA is TGTGCCAGCAGCCCCGGGACTAGCGGACAAGAGACCCAGTACTTC.

The CDR3 loop reads CASSFLSTGASYEQYF. The CDR3 DNA reads as TGTGCCAGCAGTTTTCTATCGACAGGAGCCTCCTACGAGCAGTACTTC. The chain recombines TRBV27 with TRBJ2-7; a possible D gene is TRBD1 (6 bases). The CDR3 has 16 amino acids. In germline, CDR1 is MNHEY, CDR2 SMNVEV (reference sequence). Deletions cut 3 bases from V and 0 bases from J, with 15 bases between.

The rearrangement links TRBV9 to TRBJ2-3, with a possible D match to TRBD2 (6 bases). This CDR3 region has 13 residues. Germline CDR1 SGDLS, CDR2 YYNGEE. The V gene lost 4 bases and the J gene lost 5 bases, with 11 bases spanning the gap. The CDR3 reads CASSLERVDTQYF. In nucleotides, the CDR3 is TGTGCCAGCAGCTTGGAGCGGGTAGATACGCAGTATTTT.

V usage is TRBV29-1 and J usage is TRBJ2-5; the match to TRBD1 covers 9 bases. V shed 7 bases and J 5 bases; nucleotides not matched to a gene: 14. CDR3 size: 15 residues. Per the germline V gene, CDR1 is SQVTM and CDR2 is ANQGSEA. The CDR3 region has the DNA TGCAGCGGGGGGAACCGGGACAGGGTTTATGAGACCCAGTACTTC. Its protein product is CSGGNRDRVYETQYF.

The chain carries TRBV6-1 and TRBJ1-3; 12 nucleotides match TRBD1. Germline lookup yields CDR1 MNHNS and CDR2 SASEGT. The CDR3 runs to 19 residues. J was trimmed by 0 bases and V by 2 bases; bases with no gene match: 8. This CDR3 reads CASSEPGQGAQISGNTIYF. CDR3 sequence (DNA): TGTGCCAGCAGTGAACCGGGACAGGGGGCCCAAATCTCTGGAAACACCATATATTTT.

This clone was counted a few times. The chain couples TRBV5-1 to TRBJ2-7; D gene unclear. The CDR3 spans 12 residues. CDR1 is SGHRS, CDR2 YFSETQ, per germline. With 4 bases removed from V and 5 bases from J, the gap between germline ends came to 10 bases. CDR3 amino acids: CASSRSPDEQYF. CDR3 DNA sequence: TGCGCCAGCAGCCGATCTCCGGACGAGCAGTACTTC.

The V and J genes are TRBV5-1 and TRBJ2-7; 8 bases line up with TRBD1. Germline V gene sequence: CDR1 SGHRS, CDR2 YFSETQ. This CDR3 region has 19 residues. With V trimmed by 4 bases and J by 7 bases, 25 bases remained unmatched. This CDR3 reads CASSADPHETGGIKWEQYF. The DNA for the CDR3 is TGCGCCAGCAGCGCAGACCCCCATGAAACAGGGGGAATAAAGTGGGAGCAGTACTTC.

The chain couples TRBV27 to TRBJ2-5; D is undetermined. V lost 6 bases, J lost 7 bases, and 15 bases lay in between. This CDR3 comprises 13 residues. The germline CDR1 and CDR2 sequences are MNHEY and SMNVEV (reference sequence). The CDR3 DNA sequence: TGTGCCAGCAGCTTAAATTCCCCGGGGACCCAGTACTTC. It specifies CASSLNSPGTQYF.

This sequence joins TRBV7-9 and TRBJ2-7; D is ambiguous. The V gene lost 3 bases and the J gene lost 1 base, with 7 bases spanning the gap. This CDR3 contains 13 residues. CDR1 SEHNR and CDR2 FQNEAQ come from the germline V gene (reference sequence). CDR3 in amino acids: CASSFELSYEQYF. CDR3 nucleotides: TGTGCCAGCAGCTTCGAGCTATCCTACGAGCAGTACTTC.

V is TRBV7-2 and J is TRBJ2-1, with 8 bases matching TRBD1. Germline V gene data show CDR1 as SGHTA and CDR2 as FQGNSA. V lost 1 base and J lost 8; bases outside the gene matches: 10. The CDR3 has 16 residues. The CDR3 protein is CASSLEPGGARYEQFF. CDR3 bases: TGTGCCAGCAGCTTAGAACCAGGGGGCGCGAGGTATGAGCAGTTCTTC.

The V gene is TRBV4-1, the J gene TRBJ2-7; D is ambiguous. This CDR3 is 16 amino acids long. V lost 4 bases to trimming and J lost 2 bases, with 18 bases between them. Germline-derived CDR1 and CDR2 are MGHRA and YSYEKL. The CDR3 nucleotides read TGCGCCAGCAGCCTAAGACACCAGAAGGTAGCCTACGAGCAGTACTTC. Its translation is CASSLRHQKVAYEQYF.

This clone has more than one count but fewer than ten. V and J are TRBV10-3 and TRBJ1-2; no reliable D call. The V gene lost 10 bases and the J gene lost 5 bases, with 11 bases spanning the gap. The CDR3 runs to 11 residues. CDR1 and CDR2 (germline): ENHRY, SYGVKD. CDR3 sequence (DNA): TGTGCCACTAAACTGGGGTATGGCTACACCTTC. Its translation: CATKLGYGYTF.

In this sample, this clone turned up a few times. The rearrangement uses TRBV7-8 and TRBJ1-1; the D is unclear. The CDR3 runs 14 residues. Germline assignment: CDR1 SGHVS and CDR2 FQNEAQ. The V gene lost 1 base and the J gene lost 2 bases, with 8 bases spanning the gap. CDR3 DNA: TGTGCCAGCAGCTTAGTGGCAGGCAACACTGAAGCTTTCTTT. Its translation is CASSLVAGNTEAFF.

The CDR3 bases are TGTGCCAGTAGTACCCCGGGGGGGGTAACGGAAAAACTGTTTTTT. Amino acid sequence: CASSTPGGVTEKLFF. The chain is built from TRBV19 and TRBJ1-4, with D perhaps TRBD1 (5 bases). V was pared by 4 bases and J by 8 bases, with 17 bases between. The length of the CDR3 is 15 residues. Looked up from germline, CDR1 is LNHDA and CDR2 is SQIVND (reference sequence).

J is TRBJ2-7 and V is TRBV7-3, with unresolved D. Germline assignment: CDR1 SGHTA and CDR2 FQGTGA. The CDR3 is made up of 13 amino acids. Trimming shortened V by 2 bases and J by 2 bases, and 7 bases separated the two germline ends. CDR3 amino acids: CASSLSGTYEQYF. The CDR3 DNA reads as TGTGCCAGCAGCTTATCCGGAACCTACGAGCAGTACTTC.

The V gene is TRBV10-2, the J gene TRBJ1-1; D may be TRBD1 (5 bases). Trimming took off 6 bases at V and 7 bases at J, with 15 bases between the two ends. Germline assignment: CDR1 WSHSY and CDR2 SAAADI. This CDR3 has 13 residues. DNA for the CDR3: TGCGCCAGCAGCCCGGGACTTAAAATTGAAGCTTTCTTT. It codes for CASSPGLKIEAFF.

This clone has a handful of counts. The V and J genes are TRBV28 and TRBJ2-5; tentative D call: TRBD2 (6 bases). Germline-derived CDR1 and CDR2 are MDHEN and SYDVKM. This CDR3 is built from 16 residues. Trimming shortened V by 6 bases and J by 0 bases, and 17 bases separated the two germline ends. CDR3 sequence (DNA): TGTGCCAGCAGGCCCCCAGCGGGCCCTCACCAAGAGACCCAGTACTTC. As protein: CASRPPAGPHQETQYF.

This chain connects TRBV10-3 to TRBJ2-7; no firm D call. Germline V gene sequence: CDR1 ENHRY, CDR2 SYGVKD. V was cut by 4 bases and J by 5 bases, with 18 bases left in between. This CDR3 is built from 15 residues. The CDR3 reads CAISVADRSIDEQYF. CDR3 nucleotides: TGTGCCATCAGTGTCGCTGACCGGTCCATAGACGAGCAGTACTTC.

This clone has a handful of counts. The J gene is TRBJ2-2, the V gene TRBV5-8; weak D call: TRBD1 (5 bases). Germline lookup yields CDR1 SGHTS and CDR2 YDEGEE. V was pared by 1 base and J by 4 bases, with 11 bases between. The CDR3 loop spans 15 amino acids. In nucleotides, the CDR3 is TGTGCCAGCAGCTTGCTCAGGGTCCTCACCGGGGAGCTGTTTTTT. Protein sequence: CASSLLRVLTGELFF. Filled out from reference TRBV5-8 and TRBJ2-2, the complete variable domain reads EAGVTQSPTHLIKTRGQQATLRCSPISGHTSVYWYQQALGLGLQFLLWYDEGEERNRGNFPPRFSGRQFPNYSSELNVNALELEDSALYLCASSLLRVLTGELFFGEGSRLTVL.

This chain uses TRBV6-5 with TRBJ2-5, with unresolved D. V was shortened by 5 bases and J by 4 bases, with 14 bases between the two germline ends. Germline values: CDR1 MNHEY, CDR2 SVGAGI. The CDR3 contains 14 residues. The CDR3 coding sequence is TGTGCCAGCAGTCTCGGGCATTTCGCAGAGACCCAGTACTTC. Translating gives CASSLGHFAETQYF.

V gene TRBV11-2 combines with J gene TRBJ2-5, with D perhaps matching TRBD2 (5 bases). Trimming stripped 5 bases from V and 4 bases from J, with 14 bases between. CDR1 and CDR2 from the germline V gene are SGHAT and FQNNGV. CDR3 length: 14 residues. Here the CDR3 DNA reads TGTGCCAGCAGCCACCAAACTAGTTTAGAGACCCAGTACTTC. This codes for CASSHQTSLETQYF. Full variable domain (rest looked up from reference TRBV11-2 and TRBJ2-5): EAGVAQSPRYKIIEKRQSVAFWCNPISGHATLYWYQQILGQGPKLLIQFQNNGVVDDSQLPKDRFSAERLKGVDSTLKIQPAKLEDSAVYLCASSHQTSLETQYFGPGTRLLVL.

The rearrangement joins TRBV28 to TRBJ2-6; TRBD2 matches at 10 bases. Germline assignment: CDR1 MDHEN and CDR2 SYDVKM. The CDR3 runs to 17 residues. V was pared by 5 bases and J by 0 bases, with 4 bases of the junction left unmatched. CDR3 region: CASSRTSGISGANVLTF. CDR3 in DNA: TGTGCCAGCAGTCGGACTAGCGGCATCTCTGGGGCCAACGTCCTGACTTTC.

The chain combines TRBV5-1 with TRBJ2-7, with 7 bases matching TRBD1. The CDR3 extends over 14 amino acids. J was trimmed by 6 bases and V by 0 bases; bases with no gene match: 6. CDR1 SGHRS and CDR2 YFSETQ come from the germline V gene. CDR3 coding DNA: TGCGCCAGCAGCTTGGCAGGGACAGCTTTCGAGCAGTACTTC. Translated, it gives CASSLAGTAFEQYF.